This T cell receptor beta chain stems from a study of identical twins. Notes on the study in general: Excess low generation probability was seen in twin-shared out-of-frame alpha sequences.

Trimming took 6 bases from V and 0 from J, leaving 16 bases between them. Germline V gives CDR1 SGHRS, CDR2 YFSETQ. The CDR3 extends over 15 amino acids. In TCRdb, the 5' RACE reads were re-called with MiXCR into one record per CDR3 protein. The sample records fewer than 650,000 distinct CDR3 sequences, about 7% being singletons. There are a few counts of this clonotype. No antigen is known for it. These same data were also listed under a study on yellow fever vaccine responses in identical twins.

The sequenced sample was PBMCs. V gene TRBV5-1 combines with J gene TRBJ2-7, with D possibly being TRBD1 (5 bases). The TCR sequence derives from a young woman in good health. The CDR3 DNA is TGCGCCAGCAAACGGGTGGACACCAGCTCCTACGAGCAGTACTTC. The encoded protein is CASKRVDTSSYEQYF. Complete variable domain (other parts from reference TRBV5-1 and TRBJ2-7): KAGVTQTPRYLIKTRGQQVTLSCSPISGHRSVSWYQQTPGQGLQFLFEYFSETQRNKGNFPGRFSGRQFSNSRSEMNVSTLELGDSALYLCASKRVDTSSYEQYFGPGTRLTVT.